This TCR beta chain derives from a study of cytomegalovirus exposure and HLA in healthy donors. General study results and limits: One variant, a missense change in DCLRE1C, was linked in a later analysis to TCR beta V- and J-gene trimming. An analysis done earlier found most TCR beta V segments productive about 90% or about 30% of the time.

V was trimmed by 3 bases and J by 4 bases, leaving 7 bases between them. Germline CDR1 SGDLS, CDR2 YYNGEE. This CDR3 region has 12 residues. As to this clone: The antigen is unknown.

13 Jbeta primers and 60 Vbeta primers were used for the PCR. Produced via immunoSEQ multiplex PCR; TCRdb's table is partial and in-frame only. The data show approximately 290,000 clones, around 80% seen once. Sequenced: PBMCs. The chain couples TRBV9 to TRBJ1-1; D unresolved. This clonotype was sampled from a girl aged 2 to 10 in good health and CMV-seronegative. CDR3: CASSGPGTEAFF. Here the CDR3 DNA reads TGTGCCAGCAGCGGACCGGGCACTGAAGCTTTCTTT.